One and the same sample provided the 5 T cell receptor beta chains below, sequenced in a study of blood T cell repertoires in COVID-19. The protocol was immunoSEQ multiplex PCR, while the TCRdb copy is restricted to in-frame clones and leaves out a portion. The sample contains around 41,000 clones, about 85% of which appear only once. Sequencing used peripheral blood. The receptor set was obtained from an elderly woman with active COVID-19.

This chain links TRBV27 with TRBJ1-5; the D gene is possibly TRBD1 (5 bases). Germline CDR1 reads MNHEY; CDR2 reads SMNVEV (reference sequence). The CDR3 spans 13 residues. V was pared by 8 bases and J by 5 bases, with 13 bases between. CDR3 region: CASGKGKDQPQHF. The CDR3 region has the DNA TGTGCCAGCGGGAAGGGGAAGGATCAGCCCCAGCATTTT.

The V gene is TRBV6-6, the J gene TRBJ1-5; D remains ambiguous. This CDR3 contains 13 residues. From germline, CDR1 is MNHNY and CDR2 SVGAGI (reference sequence). Trimming pared 6 bases from V and 7 bases from J, leaving 13 bases between. The CDR3 protein is CASSRRGDQPQHF. The CDR3 nucleotides read TGTGCCAGCAGCCGCCGCGGAGACCAGCCCCAGCATTTT.

This clone has only one observation. The V and J genes are TRBV5-1 and TRBJ2-7, with 7 positions matching TRBD1. Trimming removed 3 bases from V and 2 bases from J; junction bases left unmatched: 5. From germline, CDR1 is SGHRS and CDR2 YFSETQ. CDR3 length equals 14 residues. CDR3 region: CASSWTGIPYEQYF. The CDR3 DNA reads TGCGCCAGCAGCTGGACAGGTATTCCCTACGAGCAGTACTTC. The full variable domain, in which reference TRBV5-1 and TRBJ2-7 provide the parts outside the CDR3, is KAGVTQTPRYLIKTRGQQVTLSCSPISGHRSVSWYQQTPGQGLQFLFEYFSETQRNKGNFPGRFSGRQFSNSRSEMNVSTLELGDSALYLCASSWTGIPYEQYFGPGTRLTVT.

The V and J genes are TRBV25-1 and TRBJ1-1; possibly TRBD1 for D (5 bases). Germline loops: CDR1 MGHDK, CDR2 SYGVNS. CDR3 length: 14 residues. V lost 7 bases to trimming and J lost 0 bases, with 12 bases between them. CDR3 sequence: CASIGGLMNTEAFF. The CDR3 nucleotides are TGTGCCAGCATCGGGGGATTAATGAACACTGAAGCTTTCTTT.

V gene TRBV19 combines with J gene TRBJ2-6; D is unresolved. The germline CDR1 and CDR2 sequences are LNHDA and SQIVND (reference sequence). Trimming removed 8 bases at V and 1 base at J, with 6 bases between. CDR3 size: 13 residues. DNA for the CDR3: TGTGCCAGTTCCACATCTGGGGCCAACGTCCTGACTTTC. As protein: CASSTSGANVLTF. Combining the CDR3 with reference TRBV19 and TRBJ2-6 gives the whole variable domain DGGITQSPKYLFRKEGQNVTLSCEQNLNHDAMYWYRQDPGQGLRLIYYSQIVNDFQKGDIAEGYSVSREKKESFPLTVTSAQKNPTAFYLCASSTSGANVLTFGAGSRLTVL.